This T cell receptor beta chain was recorded in a study of blood T cell repertoires in COVID-19. The overall study: COVID-19 samples from acute and convalescent phases originated in the United States, Italy and Spain. T cells, B-cell-depleted T cells, or PBMCs supplied cDNA or gDNA.

In the authors' workflow: Estimated nucleated cell counts came from reference gene primer amplification. The protocol was immunoSEQ multiplex PCR, while the TCRdb copy is restricted to in-frame clones and leaves out a portion. V and J calls and clone size are those listed in that table; D and trimming were worked out from the DNA. The table records 200,000 to 250,000 clones, roughly 81% of them present only once. The sequence was collected from a man aged 35 to 55 with acute or convalescent COVID-19. Sequencing used peripheral blood.

The CDR3 here is CASSLGIRGNTEAFF. Here the CDR3 DNA reads TGCGCCAGCAGCTTAGGGATCAGGGGGAACACTGAAGCTTTCTTT. The chain uses TRBV5-1 and TRBJ1-1, with D possibly being TRBD1 (6 bases). V lost 2 bases and J lost 1, with 12 bases in between. The CDR3 extends over 15 amino acids. Per the germline V gene, CDR1 is SGHRS and CDR2 is YFSETQ.